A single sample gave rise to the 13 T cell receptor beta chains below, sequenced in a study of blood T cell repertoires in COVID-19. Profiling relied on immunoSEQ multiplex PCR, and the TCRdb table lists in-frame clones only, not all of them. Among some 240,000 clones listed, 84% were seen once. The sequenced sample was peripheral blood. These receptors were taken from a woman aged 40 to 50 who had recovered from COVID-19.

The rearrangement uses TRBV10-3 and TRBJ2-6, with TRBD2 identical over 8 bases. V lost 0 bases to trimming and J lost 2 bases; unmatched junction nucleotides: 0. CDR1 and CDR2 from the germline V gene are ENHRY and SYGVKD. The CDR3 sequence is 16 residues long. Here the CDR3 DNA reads TGTGCCATCAGTGAGTCGGGACTAGCTGGGGCCAACGTCCTGACTTTC. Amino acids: CAISESGLAGANVLTF.

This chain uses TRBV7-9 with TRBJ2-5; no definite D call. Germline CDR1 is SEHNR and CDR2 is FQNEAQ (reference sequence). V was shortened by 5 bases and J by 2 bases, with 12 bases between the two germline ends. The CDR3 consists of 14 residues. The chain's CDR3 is CASSPRTAQETQYF. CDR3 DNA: TGTGCCAGCAGCCCCCGCACAGCTCAAGAGACCCAGTACTTC.

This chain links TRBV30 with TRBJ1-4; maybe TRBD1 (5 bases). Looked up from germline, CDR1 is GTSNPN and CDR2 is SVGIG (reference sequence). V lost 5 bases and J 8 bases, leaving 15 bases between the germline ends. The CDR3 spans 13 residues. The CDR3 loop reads CAWAGLKGEKLFF. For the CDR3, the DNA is TGTGCCTGGGCGGGACTCAAGGGAGAAAAACTGTTTTTT.

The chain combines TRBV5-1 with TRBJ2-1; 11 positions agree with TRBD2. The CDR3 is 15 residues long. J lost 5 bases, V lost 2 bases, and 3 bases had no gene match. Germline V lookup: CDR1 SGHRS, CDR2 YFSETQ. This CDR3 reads CASSFLAGGNNEQFF. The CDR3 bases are TGCGCCAGCAGCTTTTTAGCGGGGGGGAACAATGAGCAGTTCTTC.

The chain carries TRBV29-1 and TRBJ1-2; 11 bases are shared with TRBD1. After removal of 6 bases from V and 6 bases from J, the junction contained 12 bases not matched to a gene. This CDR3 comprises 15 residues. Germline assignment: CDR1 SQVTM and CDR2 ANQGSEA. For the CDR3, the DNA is TGCAGCGTCGGAGATAGGGGACAGGGGGAGGATGGCTACACCTTC. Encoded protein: CSVGDRGQGEDGYTF.

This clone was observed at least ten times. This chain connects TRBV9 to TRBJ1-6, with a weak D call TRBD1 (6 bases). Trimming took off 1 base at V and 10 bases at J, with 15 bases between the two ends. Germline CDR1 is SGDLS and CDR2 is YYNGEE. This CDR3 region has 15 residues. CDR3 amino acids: CASSVSGGQGSPLHF. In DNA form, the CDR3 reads TGTGCCAGCAGCGTATCTGGAGGCCAGGGGTCACCCCTCCACTTT.

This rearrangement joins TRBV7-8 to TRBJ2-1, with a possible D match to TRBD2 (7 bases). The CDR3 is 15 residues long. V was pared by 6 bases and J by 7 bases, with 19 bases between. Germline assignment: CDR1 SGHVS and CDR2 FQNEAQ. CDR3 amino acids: CASSSGRGGWNEQFF. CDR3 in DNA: TGTGCCAGCAGTTCAGGGAGGGGGGGTTGGAATGAGCAGTTCTTC. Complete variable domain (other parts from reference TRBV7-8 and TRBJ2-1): GAGVSQSPRYKVAKRGQDVALRCDPISGHVSLFWYQQALGQGPEFLTYFQNEAQLDKSGLPSDRFFAERPEGSVSTLKIQRTQQEDSAVYLCASSSGRGGWNEQFFGPGTRLTVL.

The CDR3 is CASSEQPQAGVTEAFF. DNA for the CDR3: TGTGCCAGCAGTGAACAACCACAGGCAGGGGTCACTGAAGCTTTCTTT. The chain combines TRBV6-1 with TRBJ1-1, with a tentative D call TRBD1 (6 bases). Per germline, CDR1 MNHNS and CDR2 SASEGT. V lost 2 bases and J 4 bases, leaving 17 bases between the germline ends. The CDR3 runs 16 residues.

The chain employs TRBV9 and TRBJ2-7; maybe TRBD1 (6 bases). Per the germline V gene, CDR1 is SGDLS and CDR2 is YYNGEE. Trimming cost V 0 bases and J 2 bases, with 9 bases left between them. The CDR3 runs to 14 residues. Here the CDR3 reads CASSVGTVAYEQYF. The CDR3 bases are TGTGCCAGCAGCGTAGGGACAGTAGCCTACGAGCAGTACTTC.

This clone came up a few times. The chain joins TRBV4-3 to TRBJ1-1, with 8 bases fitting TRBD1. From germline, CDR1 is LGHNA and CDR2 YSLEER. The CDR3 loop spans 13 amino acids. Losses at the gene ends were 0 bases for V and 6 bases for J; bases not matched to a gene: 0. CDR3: CASSQEQGAEAFF. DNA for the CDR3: TGCGCCAGCAGCCAAGAACAGGGGGCTGAAGCTTTCTTT.

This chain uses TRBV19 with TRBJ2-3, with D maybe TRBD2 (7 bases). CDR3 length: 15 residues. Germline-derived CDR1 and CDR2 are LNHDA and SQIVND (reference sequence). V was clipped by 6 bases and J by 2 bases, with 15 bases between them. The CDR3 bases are TGTGCCAGTAGAAGGGGGGGGGCCCTCACAGATACGCAGTATTTT. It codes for CASRRGGALTDTQYF.

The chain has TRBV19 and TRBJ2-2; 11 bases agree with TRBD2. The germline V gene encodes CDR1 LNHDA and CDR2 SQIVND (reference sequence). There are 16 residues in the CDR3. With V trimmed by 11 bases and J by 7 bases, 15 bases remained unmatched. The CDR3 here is CASFPRLAGSVGELFF. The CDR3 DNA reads TGTGCCTCCTTCCCGAGACTAGCGGGGTCGGTCGGGGAGCTGTTTTTT. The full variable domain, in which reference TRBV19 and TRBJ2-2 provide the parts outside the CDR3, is DGGITQSPKYLFRKEGQNVTLSCEQNLNHDAMYWYRQDPGQGLRLIYYSQIVNDFQKGDIAEGYSVSREKKESFPLTVTSAQKNPTAFYLCASFPRLAGSVGELFFGEGSRLTVL.

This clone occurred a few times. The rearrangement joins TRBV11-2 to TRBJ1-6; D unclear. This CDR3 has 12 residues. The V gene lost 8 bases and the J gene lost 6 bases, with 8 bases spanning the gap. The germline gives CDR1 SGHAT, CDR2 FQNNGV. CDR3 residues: CASGTSNSPLHF. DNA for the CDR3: TGTGCCAGCGGTACGAGTAATTCACCCCTCCACTTT.